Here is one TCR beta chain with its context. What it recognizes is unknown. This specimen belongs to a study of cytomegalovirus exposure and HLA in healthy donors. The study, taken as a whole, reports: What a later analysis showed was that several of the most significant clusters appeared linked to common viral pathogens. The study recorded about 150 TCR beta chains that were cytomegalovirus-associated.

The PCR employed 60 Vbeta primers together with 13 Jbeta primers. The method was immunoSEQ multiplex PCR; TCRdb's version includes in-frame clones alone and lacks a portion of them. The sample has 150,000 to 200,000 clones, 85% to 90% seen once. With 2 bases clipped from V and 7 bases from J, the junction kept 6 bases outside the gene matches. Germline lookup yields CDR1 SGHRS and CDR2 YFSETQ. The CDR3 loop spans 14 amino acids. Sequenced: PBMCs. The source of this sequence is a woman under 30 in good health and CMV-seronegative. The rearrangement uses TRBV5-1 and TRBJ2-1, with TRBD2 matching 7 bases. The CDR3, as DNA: TGCGCCAGCAGCTTACAGCGGGGAGAGAATGAGCAGTTCTTC. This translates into CASSLQRGENEQFF.